The clone carrying this TCR beta chain was observed a single time. Sequencing used immunoSEQ v3. Sequencing depth was about 2 million read pairs for survey level, roughly 5-6.5 million for deep. Clones were read by immunoSEQ multiplex PCR, and TCRdb kept only the in-frame ones, dropping some. The table includes roughly 26,000 clones, 55% to 80% detected once. Time point reported: pre-treatment sample, taken before nivolumab and TIL therapy. The tumor samples were excised metastases, mostly pleural nodules or supraclavicular lymph nodes. This CDR3 is built from 14 residues. Germline CDR1 SNHLY, CDR2 FYNNEI. V was clipped by 7 bases and J by 2 bases, with 11 bases between them. These data are taken from a study of TIL therapy for anti-PD-1-resistant metastatic lung cancer. Study as a whole: Median tumor PD-L1 proportion score was under 6.5%.

The sequence was obtained from a person aged 25 to 80 with non-small cell lung cancer. The chain uses TRBV2 and TRBJ2-2, with D tentatively TRBD2 (6 bases). Sample: tumor tissue, taken at baseline. The CDR3 loop reads CASTPGLNTGELFF. CDR3 DNA: TGTGCCAGCACCCCGGGACTTAACACCGGGGAGCTGTTTTTT. Supplemented by reference TRBV2 and TRBJ2-2, the full variable domain reads EPEVTQTPSHQVTQMGQEVILRCVPISNHLYFYWYRQILGQKVEFLVSFYNNEISEKSEIFDDQFSVERPDGSNFTLKIRSTKLEDSAMYFCASTPGLNTGELFFGEGSRLTVL.